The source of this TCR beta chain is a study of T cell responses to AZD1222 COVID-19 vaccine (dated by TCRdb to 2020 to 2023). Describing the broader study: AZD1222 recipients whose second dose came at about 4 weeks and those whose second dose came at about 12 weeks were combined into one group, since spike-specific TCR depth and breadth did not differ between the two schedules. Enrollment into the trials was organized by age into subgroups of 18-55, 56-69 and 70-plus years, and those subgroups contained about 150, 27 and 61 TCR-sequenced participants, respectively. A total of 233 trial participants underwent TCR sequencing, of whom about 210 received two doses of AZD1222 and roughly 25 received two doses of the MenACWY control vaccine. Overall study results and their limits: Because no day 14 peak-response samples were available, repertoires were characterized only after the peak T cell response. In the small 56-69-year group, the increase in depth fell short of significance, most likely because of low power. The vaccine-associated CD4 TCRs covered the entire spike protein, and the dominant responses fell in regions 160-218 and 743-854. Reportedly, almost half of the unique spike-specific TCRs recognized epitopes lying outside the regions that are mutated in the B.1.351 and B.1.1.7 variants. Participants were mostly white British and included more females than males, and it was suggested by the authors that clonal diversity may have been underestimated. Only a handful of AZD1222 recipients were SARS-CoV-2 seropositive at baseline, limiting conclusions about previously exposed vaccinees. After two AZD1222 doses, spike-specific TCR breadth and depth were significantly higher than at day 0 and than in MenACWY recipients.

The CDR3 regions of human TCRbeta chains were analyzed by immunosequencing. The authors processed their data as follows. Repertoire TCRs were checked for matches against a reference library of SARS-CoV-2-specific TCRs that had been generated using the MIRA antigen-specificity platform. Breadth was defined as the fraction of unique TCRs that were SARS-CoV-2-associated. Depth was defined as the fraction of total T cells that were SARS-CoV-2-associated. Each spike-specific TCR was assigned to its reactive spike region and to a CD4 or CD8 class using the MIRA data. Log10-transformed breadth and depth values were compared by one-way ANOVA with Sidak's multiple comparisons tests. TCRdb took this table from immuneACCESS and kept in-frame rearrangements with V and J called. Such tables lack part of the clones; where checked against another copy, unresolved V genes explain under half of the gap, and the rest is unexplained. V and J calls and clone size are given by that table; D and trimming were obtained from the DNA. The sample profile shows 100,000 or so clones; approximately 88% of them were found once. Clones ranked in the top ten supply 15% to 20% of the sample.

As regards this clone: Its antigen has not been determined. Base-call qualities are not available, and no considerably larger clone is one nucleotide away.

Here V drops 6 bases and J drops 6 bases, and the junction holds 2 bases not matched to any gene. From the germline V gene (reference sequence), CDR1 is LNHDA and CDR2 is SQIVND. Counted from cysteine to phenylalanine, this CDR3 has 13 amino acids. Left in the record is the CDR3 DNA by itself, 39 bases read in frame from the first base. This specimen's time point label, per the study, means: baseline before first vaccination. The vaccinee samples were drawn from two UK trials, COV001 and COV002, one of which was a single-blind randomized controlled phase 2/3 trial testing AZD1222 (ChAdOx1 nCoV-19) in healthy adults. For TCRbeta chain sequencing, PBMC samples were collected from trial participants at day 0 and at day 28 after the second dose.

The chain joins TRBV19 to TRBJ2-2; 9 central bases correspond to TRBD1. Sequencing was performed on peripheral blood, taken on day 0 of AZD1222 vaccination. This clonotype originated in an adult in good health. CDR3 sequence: CASSRQGAGELFF. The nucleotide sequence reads TGTGCCAGTAGCCGACAGGGGGCCGGGGAGCTGTTTTTT.